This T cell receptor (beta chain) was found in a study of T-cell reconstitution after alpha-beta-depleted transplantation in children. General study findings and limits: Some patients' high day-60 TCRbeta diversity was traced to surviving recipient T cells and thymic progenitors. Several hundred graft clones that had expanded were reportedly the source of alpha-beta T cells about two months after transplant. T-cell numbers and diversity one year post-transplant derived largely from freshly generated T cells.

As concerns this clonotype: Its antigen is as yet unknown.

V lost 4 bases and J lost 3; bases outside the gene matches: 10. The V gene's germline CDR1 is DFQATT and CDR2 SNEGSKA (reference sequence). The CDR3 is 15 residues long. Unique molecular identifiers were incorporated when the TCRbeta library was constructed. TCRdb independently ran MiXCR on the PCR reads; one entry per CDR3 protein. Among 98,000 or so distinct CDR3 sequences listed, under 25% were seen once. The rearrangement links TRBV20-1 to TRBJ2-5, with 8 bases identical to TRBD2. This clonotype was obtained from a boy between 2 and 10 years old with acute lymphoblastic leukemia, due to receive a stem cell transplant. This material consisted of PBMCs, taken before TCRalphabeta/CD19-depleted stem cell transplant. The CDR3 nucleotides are TGCAGTGCTACAGGGGTAGCGGGAAAGGAAGAGACCCAGTACTTC. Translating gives CSATGVAGKEETQYF.